The 27 T cell receptor beta chains given below trace back to one sample, sequenced in a study of pediatric ulcerative colitis. Rectal tissue came from one to two pinch biopsies taken at colonoscopy. Repertoires were generated with immunoSEQ multiplex PCR, while TCRdb's copy carries only in-frame clones and drops some. The table has fewer than 30,000 clones, 55% to 85% seen once. What was sequenced was gut tissue. The receptors shown here come from a boy younger than 18 with severe ulcerative colitis.

The chain combines TRBV29-1 with TRBJ1-2; perhaps TRBD1 as D (6 bases). Germline V CDR1 and CDR2: SQVTM, ANQGSEA. Trimming removed 6 bases at V and 4 bases at J, with 12 bases between. There are 12 residues in the CDR3. The CDR3 here is CSVDGQSYGYTF. CDR3 nucleotide sequence: TGCAGCGTGGACGGACAGAGCTATGGCTACACCTTC. The full variable domain, its missing parts supplied by reference TRBV29-1 and TRBJ1-2, is SAVISQKPSRDICQRGTSLTIQCQVDSQVTMMFWYRQQPGQSLTLIATANQGSEATYESGFVIDKFPISRPNLTFSTLTVSNMSPEDSSIYLCSVDGQSYGYTFGSGTRLTVV.

This clone has a handful of counts. The genes are TRBV4-1 and TRBJ1-3, with D hard to call. Deletions cut 0 bases from V and 4 bases from J, with 13 bases between. Per the germline V gene, CDR1 is MGHRA and CDR2 is YSYEKL. The CDR3 is 16 amino acids. The DNA of the CDR3 is TGCGCCAGCAGCCAAGATTTGGGGAGTCCCGGAAACACCATATATTTT. Residues: CASSQDLGSPGNTIYF.

The sample holds one count of this clone. The J gene is TRBJ1-2, the V gene TRBV5-4; 9 nucleotides agree with TRBD1. The CDR3 has 15 residues. The V and J ends lost 4 bases and 7 bases, in that order; junction bases with no gene match: 11. Germline CDR1 and CDR2: SGHNT and YYREEE (reference sequence). CDR3 DNA sequence: TGTGCCAGCAGCATTGAAGCCGGGACAGGGTTTGGCTACACCTTC. Translating gives CASSIEAGTGFGYTF.

This chain joins TRBV12-5 and TRBJ2-7; possible D gene TRBD2, 6 bases. Trimming pared 3 bases from V and 2 bases from J, leaving 11 bases between. The V gene's germline CDR1 is LGHNT and CDR2 FRNRAP. This CDR3 is 14 amino acids long. The CDR3 nucleotides are TGTGCTAGTGGTTTAGGGACTGACACCTACGAGCAGTACTTC. It codes for CASGLGTDTYEQYF.

The J gene is TRBJ2-3, the V gene TRBV10-1; 11 bases agree with TRBD1. V shed 4 bases and J 6 bases; nucleotides not matched to a gene: 3. The germline V gene has CDR1 WNHNN and CDR2 SYGVQD (reference sequence). This CDR3 has 14 residues. The CDR3 loop is CASSGGTGGDTQYF. The CDR3 bases are TGCGCCAGCAGTGGCGGGACAGGGGGTGATACGCAGTATTTT.

The chain carries TRBV11-2 and TRBJ2-1; D gene unclear. The V gene lost 3 bases and the J gene lost 2 bases, with 11 bases spanning the gap. CDR3 length: 15 amino acids. Germline V gives CDR1 SGHAT, CDR2 FQNNGV. CDR3: CASSFGGSAYNEQFF. DNA for the CDR3: TGTGCCAGCAGCTTCGGTGGGTCTGCCTACAATGAGCAGTTCTTC.

J is TRBJ2-3 and V is TRBV18; possibly TRBD2 for D (6 bases). Trimming stripped 10 bases from V and 7 bases from J, with 9 bases between. CDR1 is KGHSH and CDR2 is LQKENI in the germline V gene. The CDR3 length is 10 residues. The CDR3 spells CATRGNTQYF. The CDR3 DNA reads TGTGCCACCCGGGGGAATACGCAGTATTTT.

Note on this clone: The junction does not match germline at one end; this may be a read error. The chain links TRBV7-7 to TRBJ2-7; 9 bases are a match to TRBD2. CDR1 SSHAT and CDR2 FNYEAQ come from the germline V gene (reference sequence). The CDR3 has 15 amino acids. In nucleotides, the CDR3 is TGTGCTAGCAGCACTGGACTAGCGCCCACCTACGAGCAGTACTTC. Protein product: CASSTGLAPTYEQYF. Full variable domain (outside the CDR3, taken from reference TRBV7-7 and TRBJ2-7): GAGVSQSPRYKVTKRGQDVTLRCDPISSHATLYWYQQALGQGPEFLTYFNYEAQPDKSGLPSDRFSAERPEGSISTLTIQRTEQRDSAMYRCASSTGLAPTYEQYFGPGTRLTVT.

This clone is termed medium-sized. The chain uses TRBV29-1 and TRBJ1-2; D may be TRBD1 (5 bases). The CDR3 extends over 12 amino acids. Germline V gene sequence: CDR1 SQVTM, CDR2 ANQGSEA. The V and J ends lost 7 bases and 7 bases respectively, with 16 bases between them. The CDR3 reads CSALTGTGGYTF. The CDR3 DNA follows: TGCAGCGCCCTTACCGGGACGGGTGGCTACACCTTC. The entire variable domain, with the rest obtained from reference TRBV29-1 and TRBJ1-2, is as follows: SAVISQKPSRDICQRGTSLTIQCQVDSQVTMMFWYRQQPGQSLTLIATANQGSEATYESGFVIDKFPISRPNLTFSTLTVSNMSPEDSSIYLCSALTGTGGYTFGSGTRLTVV.

The chain couples TRBV7-3 to TRBJ2-5, with TRBD1 as a possible D gene (6 bases). Per germline, CDR1 SGHTA and CDR2 FQGTGA. CDR3 length: 14 residues. Between the trimmed V and J ends, which lost 5 bases and 4 bases, there was a span of 14 bases. DNA for the CDR3: TGTGCCAGCAGCCCCCTGGGGGCGGGAGAGACCCAGTACTTC. It encodes CASSPLGAGETQYF. The whole variable domain, filled in from reference TRBV7-3 and TRBJ2-5, reads GAGVSQTPSNKVTEKGKYVELRCDPISGHTALYWYRQSLGQGPEFLIYFQGTGAADDSGLPNDRFFAVRPEGSVSTLKIQRTERGDSAVYLCASSPLGAGETQYFGPGTRLLVL.

The chain has TRBV11-2 and TRBJ1-3; 9 nucleotides line up with TRBD1. V was pared by 3 bases and J by 0 bases, with 3 bases of the junction left unmatched. In germline, CDR1 is SGHAT, CDR2 FQNNGV. This CDR3 region has 16 residues. CDR3 nucleotides: TGTGCCAGCAGCTTCGGGGGACAGGGCTCTGGAAACACCATATATTTT. This translates into CASSFGGQGSGNTIYF.

This clone occurred a few times. The chain recombines TRBV6-5 with TRBJ1-1; possible D gene TRBD1, 6 bases. The CDR3 loop spans 16 amino acids. Germline CDR1 MNHEY, CDR2 SVGAGI. V gave up 2 bases and J gave up 6 bases, with 19 bases separating them. Here the CDR3 reads CASSYTRGTSSAEAFF. CDR3 nucleotide sequence: TGTGCCAGCAGTTACACCAGGGGAACGTCGAGCGCTGAAGCTTTCTTT.

The rearrangement links TRBV7-9 to TRBJ2-1; 11 bases match TRBD2. The germline gives CDR1 SEHNR, CDR2 FQNEAQ (reference sequence). V lost 10 bases, J lost 10 bases, and 21 bases stayed unmatched. The CDR3 sequence is 17 residues long. The CDR3 loop reads CATVTTSGRNPFAEQFF. The CDR3 DNA reads TGTGCCACCGTCACAACTAGCGGGAGAAACCCCTTTGCCGAGCAGTTCTTC.

The chain joins TRBV4-3 to TRBJ2-1, with D maybe TRBD1 (6 bases). V lost 0 bases, J lost 5 bases, and 11 bases lay in between. Germline assignment: CDR1 LGHNA and CDR2 YSLEER. CDR3 length: 15 amino acids. DNA of the CDR3: TGCGCCAGCAGCCAAGAAGCTTGGGGGCACAATGAGCAGTTCTTC. It yields the protein CASSQEAWGHNEQFF.

The chain couples TRBV5-1 to TRBJ2-2, with TRBD2 as a possible D gene (5 bases). This CDR3 is built from 16 residues. Trimming shortened V by 0 bases and J by 4 bases, and 13 bases separated the two germline ends. CDR1 and CDR2 (germline): SGHRS, YFSETQ. Written as DNA, the CDR3 is TGCGCCAGCAGCTTGGCTACTAGTCGGGCCACCGGGGAGCTGTTTTTT. This encodes CASSLATSRATGELFF.

This chain uses TRBV5-5 with TRBJ2-1; D unclear. This CDR3 has 13 residues. V lost 0 bases and J lost 10, with 11 bases in between. Germline CDR1 reads SGHKS; CDR2 reads YYEKEE (reference sequence). This CDR3 is CASSLANLREQFF. The CDR3 DNA reads as TGTGCCAGCAGCTTGGCCAATCTGAGGGAGCAGTTCTTC.

This rearrangement joins TRBV13 to TRBJ2-5; 7 bases are a match to TRBD2. J was trimmed by 5 bases and V by 4 bases; bases with no gene match: 13. Germline-derived CDR1 and CDR2 are PRHDT and FYEKMQ (reference sequence). The length of the CDR3 is 16 residues. The DNA for the CDR3 is TGTGCCAGCAGCTCCCGCCTAGCGGCCGGGCGGGAGACCCAGTACTTC. It specifies CASSSRLAAGRETQYF.

The CDR3 loop is CSVGASGNTGELFF. The CDR3 DNA is TGCAGCGTTGGGGCTAGCGGGAACACCGGGGAGCTGTTTTTT. This chain links TRBV29-1 with TRBJ2-2, with 7 bases that match TRBD2. Per the germline V gene, CDR1 is SQVTM and CDR2 is ANQGSEA. V shed 4 bases, J shed 1 base, and the junction held 3 bases outside the gene matches. The CDR3 runs to 14 residues.

This clone was seen a few times. The chain links TRBV5-4 to TRBJ1-1; D might be TRBD1 (5 bases). The CDR3 is made up of 15 amino acids. The V end was cut by 4 bases, the J end by 0 bases, with 13 bases between. Per the germline V gene, CDR1 is SGHNT and CDR2 is YYREEE (reference sequence). For the CDR3, the DNA is TGTGCCAGCAGCATGGGGGGGTACATGAACACTGAAGCTTTCTTT. As protein: CASSMGGYMNTEAFF.

The V and J genes are TRBV20-1 and TRBJ2-7; D gene unclear. There are 11 residues in the CDR3. Germline lookup yields CDR1 DFQATT and CDR2 SNEGSKA (reference sequence). V shed 6 bases and J shed 2 bases, with 8 bases lying between them. CDR3 sequence (DNA): TGCAGTGCGAGGCAGGCCTACGAGCAGTACTTC. Amino acids: CSARQAYEQYF.

This sequence joins TRBV13 and TRBJ2-3; D remains ambiguous. Germline V lookup: CDR1 PRHDT, CDR2 FYEKMQ (reference sequence). V lost 2 bases, J lost 5 bases, and 14 bases lay in between. CDR3 length equals 15 residues. The CDR3 here is CASSLYPTAQDTQYF. The CDR3 coding sequence is TGTGCCAGCAGCTTATACCCAACGGCCCAAGATACGCAGTATTTT.

The V call is TRBV4-1, the J call TRBJ1-2; 7 positions match TRBD1. In germline, CDR1 is MGHRA, CDR2 YSYEKL. This CDR3 contains 19 residues. J gave up 3 bases and V 0 bases, and 16 bases lay outside the gene matches. Here the CDR3 reads CASSQDLSGSGRGHYGYTF. DNA for the CDR3: TGCGCCAGCAGCCAAGACTTATCCGGGTCGGGAAGGGGGCACTATGGCTACACCTTC.

The V and J genes are TRBV6-5 and TRBJ2-7; 11 bases are shared with TRBD2. The CDR3 consists of 15 residues. Germline assignment: CDR1 MNHEY and CDR2 SVGAGI. The J segment lost 7 bases and the V segment lost 2 bases, leaving 7 bases of the junction unmatched. The CDR3 DNA is TGTGCCAGCAGTTACATGCTAGCGGGAGGTAGGGAGCAGTACTTC. The encoded protein is CASSYMLAGGREQYF.

V is TRBV5-1 and J is TRBJ2-7, with D uncertain. Germline CDR1 SGHRS, CDR2 YFSETQ. The CDR3 has 15 amino acids. V was pared by 0 bases and J by 4 bases, with 14 bases between. CDR3 region: CASSLGALDQYEQYF. CDR3 nucleotides: TGCGCCAGCAGCTTGGGGGCCCTGGACCAATACGAGCAGTACTTC.

This clone has only a few counts. This sequence joins TRBV6-4 and TRBJ2-3; 8 bases fit TRBD2. V lost 0 bases and J lost 2; bases outside the gene matches: 4. Germline V gene sequence: CDR1 MRHNA, CDR2 SNTAGT. This CDR3 has 16 residues. This CDR3 reads CASSDSSGGHTDTQYF. The CDR3 DNA is TGTGCCAGCAGTGACTCAAGCGGGGGACACACAGATACGCAGTATTTT.

CDR3 nucleotide sequence: TGTGCCGGGGGGCCACCCCTCTCCCATTATGGCTACACCTTC. This translates into CAGGPPLSHYGYTF. This chain uses TRBV11-3 with TRBJ1-2; D perhaps matches TRBD1 (6 bases). Deletions cut 11 bases from V and 5 bases from J, with 21 bases between. Per germline, CDR1 SGHNT and CDR2 YENEEA. The CDR3 length is 14 residues.

This chain uses TRBV19 with TRBJ2-7, with D perhaps matching TRBD1 (6 bases). There are 12 residues in the CDR3. CDR1 is LNHDA and CDR2 is SQIVND in the germline V gene (reference sequence). V was pared by 5 bases and J by 4 bases, with 9 bases between. This chain's CDR3 is CASSFGQYEQYF. CDR3 in DNA: TGTGCCAGTAGTTTCGGACAGTACGAGCAGTACTTC.